This entry concerns a single T cell receptor beta chain. Its antigen remains unidentified. No quality values exist for individual bases; no much larger clone is one base distant. Donors were 30 to 45 systemically healthy Caucasian individuals from Russia aged about 6 to 100 years. Approximately 9.3 milliliters of peripheral blood were collected from each donor into EDTA-treated Vacutainer tubes. Ficoll-Paque density-gradient centrifugation was used to isolate PBMCs, with at least 6 million obtained per sample. Trizol reagent was used to extract total RNA from PBMCs, with at least 5.5 micrograms per sample. Naive CD45RAhigh/CD27high T cell percentages were measured by flow cytometry on a PBMC aliquot from every donor. These data are taken from a study of blood T cells in healthy people across ages (dated by TCRdb to between 2014 and 2017). About the investigation overall: In model experiments, roughly one uniquely barcoded TCR beta cDNA molecule per two T cells was captured by template switching. Age-related changes in TCR beta repertoire diversity were measured in the study by deep sequencing normalized with unique cDNA molecular identifiers. The donors were divided into four age groups: young (average around 16 years), middle-aged (almost 40), aged (under 70) and long-lived (82). To avoid experimental bias, donors of different ages were distributed randomly across sequencing lanes. For two donors (one aged 18 to 30 and one aged 80 or older), the study analyzed two additional independent replicas of 1 million unique cDNA reads from the same blood draw.

From the germline V gene (reference sequence), CDR1 is LGHDT and CDR2 is YNNKEL. The CDR3 contains 14 residues, cysteine and phenylalanine counted. The sequence is cut down to CDR3 DNA, 42 bases in frame from base 1. V is pared back by 0 bases and J by 4 bases, with 9 bases lying between the germline termini. The study at large found these results: Bulk unsorted PBMC profiling prevented conclusive comparison of naive and antigen-experienced compartments. Estimates of total diversity based on one million sequenced T cells were considered lower bounds and underestimates. As age increased, observed TCR beta diversity per million T cells dropped in a roughly linear way, and a significant reduction was already evident by age about 40. Compared with the aged group, the long-lived group had more naive CD4+ T cells, fewer expanded clones and increased TCR diversity, a pattern suggesting age selection. Observed TCR beta diversity correlated strongly with the percentage of naive T cells measured by flow cytometry. Donor CMV infection status was unknown, potentially confounding age-related changes in expanded clonotypes.

Libraries came from 5' RACE. A second roughly 6 to 12 cycle PCR used a sample-barcoded 5' primer and a J-beta primer mix. A unique molecular identifier was introduced onto each TCR beta cDNA molecule by a template-switch 5' adaptor carrying 12 random nucleotides. Each sample yielded at least 3 million CDR3-containing paired-end reads. The Mint cDNA synthesis kit, primed by a TRBC-specific oligonucleotide, was used to synthesize first-strand cDNA from all RNA. All cDNA was treated with uracil-DNA glycosylase and then went through a first 18-cycle PCR with the universal primers M1SS and BC2_uni_R. In the source study's methods: Normalization of each sample was performed by random selection of 1 million high-quality reads, each carrying a distinct molecular identifier. Instead of being binned into consensus sequences, reads that shared molecular identifiers were thrown out. CDR3 identification, clonotype clustering and error correction used MiTCR with a Q25 quality threshold and the strictest error-elimination algorithm. A nonparametric unseen species model using Euler transformation provided a lower-bound estimate of total TCR beta diversity. TCRdb trimmed the raw reads at Q25, called clones with MiXCR and kept productive beta chains. Entries that share a CDR3 protein sequence are merged under the most common genes and DNA. Clone size and V and J calls follow TCRdb, not the original study. In all, the sample holds some 1.8 million distinct CDR3 sequences, and approximately 39% of those were seen once. More than 20% of the sample is in the top ten clones.

Sample: blood. The chain couples TRBV3-1 to TRBJ1-1; perhaps TRBD1 is the D gene, with 5 bases matching. The source of this sequence is a human donor in good health. The nucleotides are TGTGCCAGCAGCCAAGATGTAGGGGCCACTGAAGCTTTCTTT. Its protein reads: CASSQDVGATEAFF.